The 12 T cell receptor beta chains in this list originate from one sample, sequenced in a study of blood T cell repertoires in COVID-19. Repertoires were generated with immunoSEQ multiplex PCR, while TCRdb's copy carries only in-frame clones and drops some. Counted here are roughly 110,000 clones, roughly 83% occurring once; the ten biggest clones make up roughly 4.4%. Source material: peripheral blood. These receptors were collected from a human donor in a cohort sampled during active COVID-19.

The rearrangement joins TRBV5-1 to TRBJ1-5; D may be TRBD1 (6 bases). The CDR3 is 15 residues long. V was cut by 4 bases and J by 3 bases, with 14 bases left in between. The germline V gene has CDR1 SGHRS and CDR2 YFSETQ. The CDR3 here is CASSPTTGYNQPQHF. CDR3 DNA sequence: TGCGCCAGCAGCCCAACAACAGGGTACAATCAGCCCCAGCATTTT.

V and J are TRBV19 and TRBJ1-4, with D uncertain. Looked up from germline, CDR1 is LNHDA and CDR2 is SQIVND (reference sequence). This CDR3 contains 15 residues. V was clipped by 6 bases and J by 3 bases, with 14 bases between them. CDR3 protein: CASSAIGRANEKLFF. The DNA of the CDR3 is TGTGCCAGTAGCGCTATCGGTCGTGCTAATGAAAAACTGTTTTTT.

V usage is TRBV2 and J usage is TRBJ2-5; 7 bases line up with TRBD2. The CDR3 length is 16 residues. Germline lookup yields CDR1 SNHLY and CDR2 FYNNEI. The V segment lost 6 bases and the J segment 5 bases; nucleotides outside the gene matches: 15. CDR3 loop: CASSLFELAQGETQYF. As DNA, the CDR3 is TGTGCCAGCAGCCTATTCGAACTAGCGCAAGGGGAGACCCAGTACTTC.

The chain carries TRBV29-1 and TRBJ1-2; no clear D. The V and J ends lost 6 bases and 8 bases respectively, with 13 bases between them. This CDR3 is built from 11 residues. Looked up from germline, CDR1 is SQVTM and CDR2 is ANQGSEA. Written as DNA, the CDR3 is TGCAGCGTAGCGGGTATGGGCGGCTACACCTTC. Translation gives CSVAGMGGYTF.

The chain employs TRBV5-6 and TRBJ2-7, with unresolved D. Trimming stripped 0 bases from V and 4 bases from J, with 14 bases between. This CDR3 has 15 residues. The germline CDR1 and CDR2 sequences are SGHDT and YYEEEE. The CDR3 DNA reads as TGTGCCAGCAGCTTGGAAGGTGACTTACCATACGAGCAGTACTTC. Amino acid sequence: CASSLEGDLPYEQYF. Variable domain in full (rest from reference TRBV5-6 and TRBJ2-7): DAGVTQSPTHLIKTRGQQVTLRCSPKSGHDTVSWYQQALGQGPQFIFQYYEEEERQRGNFPDRFSGHQFPNYSSELNVNALLLGDSALYLCASSLEGDLPYEQYFGPGTRLTVT.

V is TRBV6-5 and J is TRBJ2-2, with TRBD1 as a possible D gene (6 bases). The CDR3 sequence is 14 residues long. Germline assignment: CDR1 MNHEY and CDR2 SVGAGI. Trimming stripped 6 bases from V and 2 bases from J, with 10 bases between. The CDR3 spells CASRQGPNTGELFF. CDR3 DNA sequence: TGTGCCAGCAGGCAGGGGCCTAACACCGGGGAGCTGTTTTTT.

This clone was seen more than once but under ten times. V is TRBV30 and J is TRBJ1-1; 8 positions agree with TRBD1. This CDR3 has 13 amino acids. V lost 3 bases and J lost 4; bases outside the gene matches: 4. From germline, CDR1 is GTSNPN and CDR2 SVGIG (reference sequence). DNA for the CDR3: TGTGCCTGGAGAGGACAGGGCGGCACTGAAGCTTTCTTT. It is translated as CAWRGQGGTEAFF.

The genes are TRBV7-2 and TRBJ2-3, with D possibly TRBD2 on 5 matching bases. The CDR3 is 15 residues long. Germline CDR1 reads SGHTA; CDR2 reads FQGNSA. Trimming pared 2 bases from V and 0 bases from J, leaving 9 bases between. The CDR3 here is CASSLMWTSTDTQYF. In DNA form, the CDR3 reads TGTGCCAGCAGCTTAATGTGGACTAGCACAGATACGCAGTATTTT.

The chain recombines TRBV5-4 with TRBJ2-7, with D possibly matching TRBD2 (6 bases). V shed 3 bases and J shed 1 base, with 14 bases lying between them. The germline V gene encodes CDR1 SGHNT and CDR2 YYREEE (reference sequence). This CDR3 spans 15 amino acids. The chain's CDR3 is CASSSGGTKSYEQYF. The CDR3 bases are TGTGCCAGCAGCTCGGGCGGGACCAAATCCTACGAGCAGTACTTC.

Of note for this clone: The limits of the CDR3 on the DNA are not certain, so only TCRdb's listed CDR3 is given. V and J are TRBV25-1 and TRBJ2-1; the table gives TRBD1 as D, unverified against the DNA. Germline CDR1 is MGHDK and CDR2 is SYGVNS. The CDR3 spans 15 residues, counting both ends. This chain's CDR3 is CASSTSTGPYNEQFF.

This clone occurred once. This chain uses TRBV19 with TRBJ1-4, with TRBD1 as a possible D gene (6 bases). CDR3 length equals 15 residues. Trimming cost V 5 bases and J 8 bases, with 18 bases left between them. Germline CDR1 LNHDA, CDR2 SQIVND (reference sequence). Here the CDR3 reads CASSLGQTSGEKLFF. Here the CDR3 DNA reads TGTGCCAGTAGTTTAGGACAGACCAGTGGGGAAAAACTGTTTTTT.

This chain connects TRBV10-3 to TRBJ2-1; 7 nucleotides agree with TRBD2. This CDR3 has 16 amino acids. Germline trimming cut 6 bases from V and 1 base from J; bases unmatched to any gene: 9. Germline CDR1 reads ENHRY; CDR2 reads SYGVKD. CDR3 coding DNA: TGTGCCATCAGGAGTGGCGGGAGTAGGTCCTACAATGAGCAGTTCTTC. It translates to CAIRSGGSRSYNEQFF.